The next 5 T cell receptor beta chains were all read from a single sample in a study of CD8 T cells in Susac syndrome. Random hexamers were used to reverse transcribe about 0.5 to 1 ug of RNA. A single record per CDR3 protein comes from TCRdb applying MiXCR to the immunoSEQ multiplex PCR reads. The sample contains hundreds of thousands of distinct CDR3 sequences, roughly 85% of which appear only once. Sequenced material: CD8+ T cells from PBMCs. The receptor source for this set is a human donor with multiple sclerosis.

This clonotype was seen more than once but under ten times. The chain carries TRBV5-1 and TRBJ2-2; D possibly corresponds to TRBD2 (5 bases). Trimming stripped 2 bases from V and 5 bases from J, with 13 bases between. Looked up from germline, CDR1 is SGHRS and CDR2 is YFSETQ. The CDR3 is 15 amino acids. In DNA, the CDR3 is TGCGCCAGCAGCTTTCTGGACCCGGGGACCGGGGAGCTGTTTTTT. Its protein is CASSFLDPGTGELFF.

V gene TRBV20-1 combines with J gene TRBJ2-7; D possibly corresponds to TRBD1 (8 bases). Per germline, CDR1 DFQATT and CDR2 SNEGSKA (reference sequence). V gave up 6 bases and J gave up 3 bases, with 24 bases separating them. The CDR3 consists of 16 residues. Here the CDR3 reads CSARPRTGRDGYEQYF. For the CDR3, the DNA is TGCAGTGCACGACCTCGGACAGGGAGGGACGGCTACGAGCAGTACTTC.

The chain joins TRBV6-5 to TRBJ2-7; TRBD1 agrees at 9 bases. The CDR3 sequence is 15 residues long. Germline trimming cut 6 bases from V and 4 bases from J; bases unmatched to any gene: 10. CDR1 is MNHEY, CDR2 SVGAGI, per germline. This CDR3 is CASSKTGTGIYEQYF. CDR3 bases: TGTGCCAGCAGCAAGACCGGGACAGGGATTTACGAGCAGTACTTC.

V gene TRBV30 combines with J gene TRBJ1-4; 8 nucleotides align to TRBD1. Trimming cost V 4 bases and J 5 bases; bases outside gene matches: 12. The CDR3 has 16 amino acids. Germline CDR1 is GTSNPN and CDR2 is SVGIG (reference sequence). The CDR3 protein is CAWKPTRTGTNEKLFF. CDR3 bases: TGTGCCTGGAAACCCACCCGGACAGGGACGAATGAAAAACTGTTTTTT.

V is TRBV5-5 and J is TRBJ1-5; D unclear. The CDR3 totals 15 residues. CDR1 and CDR2 from the germline V gene are SGHKS and YYEKEE (reference sequence). Trimming took off 5 bases at V and 0 bases at J, with 12 bases between the two ends. The DNA for the CDR3 is TGTGCCAGCAGACTAACAGACTATAGCAATCAGCCCCAGCATTTT. It specifies CASRLTDYSNQPQHF.